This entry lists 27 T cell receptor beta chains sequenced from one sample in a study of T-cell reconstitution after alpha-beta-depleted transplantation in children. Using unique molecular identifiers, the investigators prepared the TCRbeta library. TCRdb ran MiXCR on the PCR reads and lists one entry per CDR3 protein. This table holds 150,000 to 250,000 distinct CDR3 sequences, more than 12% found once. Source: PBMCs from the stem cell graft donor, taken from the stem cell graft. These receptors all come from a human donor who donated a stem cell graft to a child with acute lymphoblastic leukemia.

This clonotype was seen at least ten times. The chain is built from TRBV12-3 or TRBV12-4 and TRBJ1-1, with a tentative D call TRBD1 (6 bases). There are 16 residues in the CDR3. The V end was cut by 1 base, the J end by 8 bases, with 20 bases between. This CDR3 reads CASSLGKGGGRAEAFF. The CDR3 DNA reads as TGTGCCAGCAGTTTAGGAAAGGGAGGGGGTCGGGCCGAAGCTTTCTTT.

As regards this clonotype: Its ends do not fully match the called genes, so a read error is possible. The CDR3 sequence: CASSPVVSSYEQYF. CDR3 nucleotide sequence: TGCGCCAGCAGCCCCGTAGTAAGCTCCTACGAGCAGTACTTC. The chain recombines TRBV7-2 with TRBJ2-7, with D unresolved. The CDR3 contains 14 residues. In germline, CDR1 is SGHTA, CDR2 FQGNSA.

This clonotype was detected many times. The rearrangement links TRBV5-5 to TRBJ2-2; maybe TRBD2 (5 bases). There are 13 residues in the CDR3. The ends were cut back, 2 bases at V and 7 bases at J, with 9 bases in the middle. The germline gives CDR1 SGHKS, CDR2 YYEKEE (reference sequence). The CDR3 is CASSLEGLGELFF. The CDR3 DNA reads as TGTGCCAGCAGCTTAGAAGGACTCGGGGAGCTGTTTTTT.

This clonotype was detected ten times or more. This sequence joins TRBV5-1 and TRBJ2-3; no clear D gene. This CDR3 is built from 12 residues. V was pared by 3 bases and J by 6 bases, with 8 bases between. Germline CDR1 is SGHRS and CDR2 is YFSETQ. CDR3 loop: CASSWSADTQYF. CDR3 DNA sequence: TGCGCCAGCAGCTGGTCGGCTGATACGCAGTATTTT.

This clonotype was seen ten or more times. This CDR3 reads CASSLSLPSYNEQFF. Here the CDR3 DNA reads TGTGCCAGCAGTTTGAGCCTCCCCTCCTACAATGAGCAGTTCTTC. The chain employs TRBV12-3 or TRBV12-4 and TRBJ2-1; D call uncertain. This CDR3 spans 15 amino acids. V lost 3 bases to trimming and J lost 0 bases, with 9 bases between them.

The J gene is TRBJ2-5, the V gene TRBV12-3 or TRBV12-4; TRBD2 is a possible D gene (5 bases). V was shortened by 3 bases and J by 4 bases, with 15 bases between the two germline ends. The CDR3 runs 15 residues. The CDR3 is CASSFGVAGSETQYF. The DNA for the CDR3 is TGTGCCAGCAGTTTTGGGGTGGCGGGCTCAGAGACCCAGTACTTC.

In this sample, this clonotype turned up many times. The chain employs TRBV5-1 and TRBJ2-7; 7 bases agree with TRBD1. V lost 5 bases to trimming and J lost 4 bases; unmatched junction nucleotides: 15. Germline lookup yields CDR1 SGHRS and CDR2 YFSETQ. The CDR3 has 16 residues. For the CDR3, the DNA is TGCGCCAGCAGACCTCAACAGGGGATCGAGATTTACGAGCAGTACTTC. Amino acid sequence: CASRPQQGIEIYEQYF. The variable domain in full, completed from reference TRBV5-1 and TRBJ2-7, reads KAGVTQTPRYLIKTRGQQVTLSCSPISGHRSVSWYQQTPGQGLQFLFEYFSETQRNKGNFPGRFSGRQFSNSRSEMNVSTLELGDSALYLCASRPQQGIEIYEQYFGPGTRLTVT.

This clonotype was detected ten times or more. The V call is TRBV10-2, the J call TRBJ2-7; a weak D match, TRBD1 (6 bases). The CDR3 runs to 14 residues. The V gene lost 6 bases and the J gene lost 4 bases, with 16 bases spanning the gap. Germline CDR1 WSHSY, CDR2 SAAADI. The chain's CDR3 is CASRDSGQRYEQYF. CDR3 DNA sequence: TGCGCCAGCAGGGATTCGGGACAACGATACGAGCAGTACTTC.

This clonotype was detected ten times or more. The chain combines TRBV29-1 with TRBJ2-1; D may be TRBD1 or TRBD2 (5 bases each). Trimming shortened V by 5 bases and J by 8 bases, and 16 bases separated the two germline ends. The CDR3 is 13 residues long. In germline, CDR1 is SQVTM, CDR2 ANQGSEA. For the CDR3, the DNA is TGCAGCGTTCCCGGCCTAGAGGGGCATGAGCAGTTCTTC. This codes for CSVPGLEGHEQFF.

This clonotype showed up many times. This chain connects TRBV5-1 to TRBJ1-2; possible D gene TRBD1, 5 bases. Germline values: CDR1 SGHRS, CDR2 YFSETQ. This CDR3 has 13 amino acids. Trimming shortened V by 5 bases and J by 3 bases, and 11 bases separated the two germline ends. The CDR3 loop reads CASRSSGDYGYTF. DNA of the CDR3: TGCGCCAGCAGGTCTTCGGGGGACTATGGCTACACCTTC.

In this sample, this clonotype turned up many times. CDR3 sequence: CASSPRDRGPETQYF. The CDR3 DNA sequence: TGCGCCAGCAGCCCCCGGGACAGGGGACCAGAGACCCAGTACTTC. The chain uses TRBV5-1 and TRBJ2-5; 10 bases map to TRBD1. The ends lost 4 bases at V and 4 bases at J; junction bases unmatched: 7. CDR3 length: 15 amino acids. Germline loops: CDR1 SGHRS, CDR2 YFSETQ.

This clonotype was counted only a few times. The CDR3 region has the DNA TGCGCCAGCAGCTTGGTGACAGGGCAAGATCAGCCCCAGCATTTT. This encodes CASSLVTGQDQPQHF. The chain joins TRBV5-1 to TRBJ1-5; the match to TRBD1 covers 7 bases. Germline V gene data show CDR1 as SGHRS and CDR2 as YFSETQ. This CDR3 is 15 amino acids long. Trimming cost V 0 bases and J 5 bases; bases outside gene matches: 5.

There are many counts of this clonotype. CDR3 sequence reads: CASSFLAPGETQYF. CDR3 bases: TGCGCCAGCAGCTTCCTAGCCCCTGGAGAGACCCAGTACTTC. The chain links TRBV5-1 to TRBJ2-5; a possible D gene is TRBD2 (5 bases). The CDR3 contains 14 residues. The V gene's germline CDR1 is SGHRS and CDR2 YFSETQ. The germline V and J ends were trimmed by 2 bases and 4 bases, with 12 bases remaining between them.

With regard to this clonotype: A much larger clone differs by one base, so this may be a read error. The CDR3 protein is CASTIAGERFF. The CDR3 DNA reads TGTGCCAGCACCATAGCCGGTGAGCGGTTCTTC. The chain combines TRBV4-2 with TRBJ2-1; D is unclear. The CDR3 has 11 amino acids. The germline gives CDR1 LGHNA, CDR2 YNFKEQ.

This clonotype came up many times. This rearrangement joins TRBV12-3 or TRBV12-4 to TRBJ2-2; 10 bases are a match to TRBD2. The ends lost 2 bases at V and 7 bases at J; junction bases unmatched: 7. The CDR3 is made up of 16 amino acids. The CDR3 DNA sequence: TGTGCCAGCAGTTTAAGAGCGGGAGGGCCCCACGGGGAGCTGTTTTTT. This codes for CASSLRAGGPHGELFF.

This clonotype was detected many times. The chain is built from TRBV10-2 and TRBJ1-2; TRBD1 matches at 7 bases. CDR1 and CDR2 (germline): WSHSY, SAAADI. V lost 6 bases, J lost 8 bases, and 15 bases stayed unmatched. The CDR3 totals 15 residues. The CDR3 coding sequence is TGCGCCAGCAGCAAGCCGGGACAGAACTTTGAGGGCTACACCTTC. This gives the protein CASSKPGQNFEGYTF.

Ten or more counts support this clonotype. The CDR3 here is CASSGGPGGNTEAFF. CDR3 nucleotide sequence: TGTGCCAGCAGCGGGGGACCGGGAGGGAACACTGAAGCTTTCTTT. V gene TRBV5-5 combines with J gene TRBJ1-1; D possibly corresponds to TRBD1 (5 bases). The CDR3 runs 15 residues. CDR1 and CDR2 from the germline V gene are SGHKS and YYEKEE (reference sequence). V was shortened by 4 bases and J by 1 base, with 14 bases between the two germline ends.

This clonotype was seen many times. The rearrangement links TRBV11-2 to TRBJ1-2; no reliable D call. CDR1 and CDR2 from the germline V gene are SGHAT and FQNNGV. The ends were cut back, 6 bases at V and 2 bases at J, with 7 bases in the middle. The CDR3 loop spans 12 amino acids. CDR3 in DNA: TGTGCCAGCAGTCCGACGAACTATGGCTACACCTTC. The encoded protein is CASSPTNYGYTF.

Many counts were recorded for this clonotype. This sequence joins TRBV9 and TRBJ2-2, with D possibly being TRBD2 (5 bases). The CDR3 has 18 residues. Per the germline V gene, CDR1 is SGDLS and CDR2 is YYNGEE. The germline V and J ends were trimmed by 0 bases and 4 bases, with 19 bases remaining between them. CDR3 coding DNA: TGTGCCAGCAGCGTAGCTCTGGGTGGTAGCGAGGGCACCGGGGAGCTGTTTTTT. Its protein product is CASSVALGGSEGTGELFF.

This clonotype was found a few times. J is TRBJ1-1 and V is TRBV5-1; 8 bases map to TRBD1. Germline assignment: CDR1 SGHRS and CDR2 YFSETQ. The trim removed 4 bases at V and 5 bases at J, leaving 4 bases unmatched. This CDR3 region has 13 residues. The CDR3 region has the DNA TGCGCCAGCAGCCAGACAGGGGAGACTGAAGCTTTCTTT. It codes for CASSQTGETEAFF.

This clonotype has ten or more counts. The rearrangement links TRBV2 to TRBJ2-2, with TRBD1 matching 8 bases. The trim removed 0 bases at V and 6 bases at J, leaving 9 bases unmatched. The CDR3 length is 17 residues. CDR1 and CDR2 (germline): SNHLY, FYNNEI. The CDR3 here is CASSEAVRTGNSGELFF. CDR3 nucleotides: TGTGCCAGCAGTGAAGCTGTCAGGACAGGGAATTCCGGGGAGCTGTTTTTT. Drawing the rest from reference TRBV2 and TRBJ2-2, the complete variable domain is EPEVTQTPSHQVTQMGQEVILRCVPISNHLYFYWYRQILGQKVEFLVSFYNNEISEKSEIFDDQFSVERPDGSNFTLKIRSTKLEDSAMYFCASSEAVRTGNSGELFFGEGSRLTVL.

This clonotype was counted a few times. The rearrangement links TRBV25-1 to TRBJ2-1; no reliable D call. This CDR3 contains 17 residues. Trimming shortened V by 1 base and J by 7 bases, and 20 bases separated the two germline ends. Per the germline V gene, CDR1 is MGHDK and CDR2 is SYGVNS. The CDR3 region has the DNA TGTGCCAGCAGTGAATTGCAGGTAGACATGACCCGGAATGAGCAGTTCTTC. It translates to CASSELQVDMTRNEQFF.

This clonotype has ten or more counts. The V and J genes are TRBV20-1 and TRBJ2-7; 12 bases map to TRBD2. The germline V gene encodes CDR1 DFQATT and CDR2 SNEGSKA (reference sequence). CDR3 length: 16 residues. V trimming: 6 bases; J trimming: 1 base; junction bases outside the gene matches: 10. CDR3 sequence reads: CSAVTGTSGLSYEQYF. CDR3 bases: TGCAGTGCGGTTACCGGGACTAGCGGGTTGTCCTACGAGCAGTACTTC.

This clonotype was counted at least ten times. CDR3 sequence reads: CASSPIRGRDTEAFF. CDR3 nucleotide sequence: TGTGCCAGCAGCCCAATTAGGGGGCGTGATACTGAAGCTTTCTTT. The chain carries TRBV9 and TRBJ1-1; 7 bases line up with TRBD1. The germline V gene has CDR1 SGDLS and CDR2 YYNGEE. The junction had 11 bases not matched to a gene; V was cut back by 4 bases and J by 5 bases. This CDR3 is built from 15 residues.

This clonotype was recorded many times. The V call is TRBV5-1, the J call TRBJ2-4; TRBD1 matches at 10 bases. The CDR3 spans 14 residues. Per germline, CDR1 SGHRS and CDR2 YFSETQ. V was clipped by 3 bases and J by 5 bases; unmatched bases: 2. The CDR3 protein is CASSSTGGENIQYF. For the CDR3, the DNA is TGCGCCAGCAGCTCGACAGGGGGCGAAAACATTCAGTACTTC.

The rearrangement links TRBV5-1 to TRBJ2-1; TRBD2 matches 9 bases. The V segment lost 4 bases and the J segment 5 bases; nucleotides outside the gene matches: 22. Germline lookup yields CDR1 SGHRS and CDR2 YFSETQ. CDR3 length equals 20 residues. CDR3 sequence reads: CASSPGGGRLAETFNNEQFF. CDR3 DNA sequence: TGCGCCAGCAGCCCGGGAGGAGGACGACTAGCGGAAACCTTTAACAATGAGCAGTTCTTC.

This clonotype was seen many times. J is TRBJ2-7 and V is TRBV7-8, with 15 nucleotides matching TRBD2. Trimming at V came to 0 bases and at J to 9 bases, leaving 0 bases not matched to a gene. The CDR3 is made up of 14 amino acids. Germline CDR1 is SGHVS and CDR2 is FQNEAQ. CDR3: CASSLAGLAGGQYF. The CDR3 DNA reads TGTGCCAGCAGCTTAGCGGGACTAGCGGGAGGGCAGTACTTC.